This TCR beta chain was identified in a study of T cell repertoires in cytomegalovirus infection. In the study overall: Public TCR beta signatures were indicative of both CMV infection and a matching HLA type.

CDR3 length: 15 amino acids. CDR1 and CDR2 from the germline V gene are LNHDA and SQIVND (reference sequence). Trimming stripped 2 bases from V and 0 bases from J, with 10 bases between. Via MiXCR, TCRdb re-called the reads, giving one row per CDR3 protein. Of 200,000 to 300,000 distinct CDR3 sequences detected, roughly 13% appear once; the ten largest clones hold 8.5% to 10%. This clonotype has a handful of counts. The receptor's source is a human donor in good health (CMV status not recorded). Some clones in this sample may be carry-over from other donors' samples. The chain has TRBV19 and TRBJ2-5; D possibly corresponds to TRBD2 (5 bases). The specimen was PBMCs. In nucleotides, the CDR3 is TGTGCCAGTAGTATAACAGCGGCAGACCAAGAGACCCAGTACTTC. Its translation: CASSITAADQETQYF.